Following are 24 T cell receptor beta chains from one sample sequenced in a study of OX40 agonist ivuxolimab in advanced cancers. Sequenced by immunoSEQ multiplex PCR; TCRdb stores in-frame clones only, minus some. Here the sample spans about 84,000 clones, approximately 92% being singletons. The sample was CD4+ or CD8+ T cells sorted from blood, taken in a trial of the OX40 agonist ivuxolimab. The receptors come from an adult with an advanced solid tumor such as melanoma, head and neck, liver or kidney cancer.

The chain carries TRBV19 and TRBJ1-2; maybe TRBD1 (6 bases). The V gene's germline CDR1 is LNHDA and CDR2 SQIVND (reference sequence). V lost 1 base to trimming and J lost 6 bases, with 12 bases between them. CDR3 length: 14 amino acids. CDR3 sequence: CASSIVQGPDGYTF. For the CDR3, the DNA is TGTGCCAGTAGTATAGTTCAGGGGCCGGATGGCTACACCTTC.

J is TRBJ2-1 and V is TRBV9, with TRBD1 matching 11 bases. Germline CDR1 is SGDLS and CDR2 is YYNGEE. The CDR3 has 15 residues. V trimming: 2 bases; J trimming: 9 bases; junction bases outside the gene matches: 7. CDR3 DNA: TGTGCCAGCAGCGTTTCAGGGGACAGGGGGATTGAGCAGTTCTTC. It is translated as CASSVSGDRGIEQFF.

This chain joins TRBV6-7 and TRBJ1-2; no definite D call. Being an ORF, TRBV6-7 has a function that is uncertain. This CDR3 region has 13 residues. Trimming stripped 11 bases from V and 4 bases from J, with 17 bases between. CDR3 protein: CAPSPGEGYGYTF. The CDR3 DNA sequence: TGTGCCCCCTCCCCTGGTGAAGGCTATGGCTACACCTTC.

The chain couples TRBV21-1 to TRBJ1-5. TRBV21-1 is recorded as a pseudogene. There are 12 residues in the CDR3. CDR3 loop: CASNKPRQPQHF. CDR3 DNA: TGTGCCAGCAACAAACCACGGCAGCCCCAGCATTTT.

The V and J genes are TRBV5-6 and TRBJ1-1; D unclear. Trimming stripped 0 bases from V and 7 bases from J, with 4 bases between. This CDR3 spans 11 amino acids. Germline V gene sequence: CDR1 SGHDT, CDR2 YYEEEE. The CDR3 loop is CASSLEDEAFF. The DNA for the CDR3 is TGTGCCAGCAGCTTGGAGGATGAAGCTTTCTTT.

The chain combines TRBV29-1 with TRBJ2-2, with TRBD2 matching 9 bases. The J segment lost 5 bases and the V segment lost 4 bases, leaving 8 bases of the junction unmatched. CDR1 is SQVTM, CDR2 ANQGSEA, per germline. The CDR3 contains 15 residues. The CDR3 loop reads CSVVGREGLTGELFF. CDR3 DNA: TGCAGCGTTGTCGGGCGGGAGGGCCTTACCGGGGAGCTGTTTTTT.

This clone was seen a few times. The chain has TRBV6-6 and TRBJ2-7; D perhaps matches TRBD2 (5 bases). The CDR3 totals 12 residues. CDR1 and CDR2 from the germline V gene are MNHNY and SVGAGI (reference sequence). V dropped 5 bases and J dropped 7 bases, with 12 bases sitting between them. The CDR3 loop reads CASSPPGEEQYF. CDR3 DNA sequence: TGTGCCAGCAGTCCCCCCGGGGAAGAGCAGTACTTC.

The chain recombines TRBV5-1 with TRBJ2-1; the match to TRBD2 covers 12 bases. CDR1 and CDR2 (germline): SGHRS, YFSETQ. The CDR3 has 16 amino acids. The J segment lost 3 bases and the V segment lost 7 bases, leaving 8 bases of the junction unmatched. The CDR3 bases are TGCGCCAGCGGACAGACTAGCGGGAGCCTCTACAATGAGCAGTTCTTC. Its translation: CASGQTSGSLYNEQFF.

This clone was counted between two and nine times. The chain uses TRBV27 and TRBJ1-1; D gene ambiguous. Germline CDR1 and CDR2: MNHEY and SMNVEV (reference sequence). V was clipped by 6 bases and J by 3 bases, with 11 bases between them. The CDR3 contains 13 residues. The CDR3 is CASSLVRDTEAFF. The CDR3 coding sequence is TGTGCCAGCAGCCTTGTGAGGGACACTGAAGCTTTCTTT.

The genes are TRBV27 and TRBJ2-3; D not resolved. There are 14 residues in the CDR3. The V and J ends lost 10 bases and 1 base respectively, with 15 bases between them. In germline, CDR1 is MNHEY, CDR2 SMNVEV (reference sequence). CDR3 amino acids: CATRRLTRTDTQYF. In DNA form, the CDR3 reads TGTGCCACCCGCCGTTTAACTCGCACAGATACGCAGTATTTT.

The V and J genes are TRBV21-1 and TRBJ2-3; the table gives TRBD2 as D, unverified against the DNA. TRBV21-1 is a listed pseudogene. This CDR3 region has 18 residues. DNA of the CDR3: TGTGCCAGCAGCTCCCGAGACCGCAGCGGGAGAAACACAGATACGCAGTATTTT. It translates to CASSSRDRSGRNTDTQYF.

The V gene is TRBV5-3, the J gene TRBJ1-5, with D hard to call. TRBV5-3 counts as an open reading frame of uncertain function. Trimming took 3 bases from V and 7 from J, leaving 29 bases between them. This CDR3 comprises 19 residues. In DNA form, the CDR3 reads TGTGCCAGAAGCTCCTCACCCGTCCAAGGAGGACGGGTAGGACAGCCCCAGCATTTT. Its translation is CARSSSPVQGGRVGQPQHF.

The chain carries TRBV4-2 and TRBJ1-1, with D unclear. Germline assignment: CDR1 LGHNA and CDR2 YNFKEQ. The CDR3 extends over 18 amino acids. V was cut by 0 bases and J by 1 base, with 18 bases left in between. The CDR3: CASSQDSLLGPGNTEAFF. As DNA, the CDR3 is TGTGCCAGCAGCCAAGACTCTCTCCTCGGACCAGGGAACACTGAAGCTTTCTTT.

Only one count was recorded for this clone. V is TRBV4-3 and J is TRBJ2-2; D ambiguous. CDR1 is LGHNA and CDR2 is YSLEER in the germline V gene. Trimming cost V 0 bases and J 4 bases, with 3 bases left between them. The CDR3 is 13 amino acids. The CDR3 loop is CASSQDGTGELFF. In nucleotides, the CDR3 is TGCGCCAGCAGCCAAGACGGCACCGGGGAGCTGTTTTTT.

The chain carries TRBV6-1 and TRBJ1-1, with D uncertain. V shed 2 bases and J shed 1 base, with 5 bases lying between them. Per germline, CDR1 MNHNS and CDR2 SASEGT. The CDR3 has 13 residues. CDR3 sequence: CASSEQKNTEAFF. The CDR3 bases are TGTGCCAGCAGTGAACAGAAGAACACTGAAGCTTTCTTT.

This chain uses TRBV6-5 with TRBJ2-7, with 7 bases matching TRBD2. There are 13 residues in the CDR3. CDR1 is MNHEY and CDR2 is SVGAGI in the germline V gene. V was clipped by 6 bases and J by 5 bases; unmatched bases: 7. CDR3 bases: TGTGCCAGCAGAGGACTAGGATCCCACGAGCAGTACTTC. It specifies CASRGLGSHEQYF.

The chain recombines TRBV7-3 with TRBJ1-3; D remains ambiguous. CDR1 and CDR2 from the germline V gene are SGHTA and FQGTGA. The CDR3 is 13 residues long. The ends were cut back, 4 bases at V and 1 base at J, with 5 bases in the middle. The CDR3 reads CASSSNSGNTIYF. DNA for the CDR3: TGTGCCAGCAGCTCGAATTCTGGAAACACCATATATTTT.

This chain uses TRBV7-3 with TRBJ2-3; TRBD2 matches 7 bases. This CDR3 has 15 residues. The germline CDR1 and CDR2 sequences are SGHTA and FQGTGA. V lost 1 base and J lost 5; bases outside the gene matches: 6. In DNA, the CDR3 is TGTGCCAGCAGCTTAAGGCGGGAGCTAGGAGATACGCAGTATTTT. Amino acids: CASSLRRELGDTQYF.

The V gene is TRBV10-3, the J gene TRBJ2-3; D gene uncertain. Germline CDR1 reads ENHRY; CDR2 reads SYGVKD. The germline V and J ends were trimmed by 0 bases and 1 base, with 5 bases remaining between them. There are 14 residues in the CDR3. The DNA for the CDR3 is TGTGCCATCAGTGAGTCGTTGGGCACAGATACGCAGTATTTT. Protein product: CAISESLGTDTQYF.

J is TRBJ2-2 and V is TRBV9; D gene unclear. The CDR3 spans 15 residues. The germline CDR1 and CDR2 sequences are SGDLS and YYNGEE. Trimming removed 0 bases at V and 1 base at J, with 7 bases between. CDR3 amino acids: CASSVGSKNTGELFF. The CDR3 region has the DNA TGTGCCAGCAGCGTAGGGTCAAAGAACACCGGGGAGCTGTTTTTT.

The chain joins TRBV28 to TRBJ2-1; possible D gene TRBD2, 6 bases. From germline, CDR1 is MDHEN and CDR2 SYDVKM. V gave up 4 bases and J gave up 4 bases, with 17 bases separating them. The CDR3 runs to 16 residues. CDR3 nucleotide sequence: TGTGCCAGCAGTTCGTCGGGCGGGGCCCAATACAATGAGCAGTTCTTC. Protein product: CASSSSGGAQYNEQFF.

The chain uses TRBV4-2 and TRBJ2-2; D is tentatively TRBD1 or TRBD2 (5 bases each). Trimming cost V 0 bases and J 7 bases, with 15 bases left between them. CDR1 and CDR2 (germline): LGHNA, YNFKEQ. The CDR3 has 16 residues. The CDR3 sequence: CASSQDRVGVRGELFF. The CDR3 DNA reads as TGTGCCAGCAGCCAAGACAGGGTGGGGGTACGCGGGGAGCTGTTTTTT.

The chain links TRBV9 to TRBJ2-3, with D possibly TRBD2 on 6 matching bases. This CDR3 region has 15 residues. CDR1 is SGDLS, CDR2 YYNGEE, per germline. V lost 2 bases to trimming and J lost 6 bases, with 16 bases between them. CDR3 amino acids: CASSVLAGMGDTQYF. The CDR3 DNA reads as TGTGCCAGCAGCGTCCTGGCGGGGATGGGGGATACGCAGTATTTT.

The CDR3 DNA reads TGTGCCAGCAGCCCTGCCCTGTCGAGCTCCTACAATGAGCAGTTCTTC. Translated: CASSPALSSSYNEQFF. The rearrangement links TRBV7-3 to TRBJ2-1, with D unresolved. The CDR3 is made up of 16 amino acids. Germline V gene data show CDR1 as SGHTA and CDR2 as FQGTGA. The germline V and J ends were trimmed by 5 bases and 0 bases, with 14 bases remaining between them. Drawing the rest from reference TRBV7-3 and TRBJ2-1, the complete variable domain is GAGVSQTPSNKVTEKGKYVELRCDPISGHTALYWYRQSLGQGPEFLIYFQGTGAADDSGLPNDRFFAVRPEGSVSTLKIQRTERGDSAVYLCASSPALSSSYNEQFFGPGTRLTVL.